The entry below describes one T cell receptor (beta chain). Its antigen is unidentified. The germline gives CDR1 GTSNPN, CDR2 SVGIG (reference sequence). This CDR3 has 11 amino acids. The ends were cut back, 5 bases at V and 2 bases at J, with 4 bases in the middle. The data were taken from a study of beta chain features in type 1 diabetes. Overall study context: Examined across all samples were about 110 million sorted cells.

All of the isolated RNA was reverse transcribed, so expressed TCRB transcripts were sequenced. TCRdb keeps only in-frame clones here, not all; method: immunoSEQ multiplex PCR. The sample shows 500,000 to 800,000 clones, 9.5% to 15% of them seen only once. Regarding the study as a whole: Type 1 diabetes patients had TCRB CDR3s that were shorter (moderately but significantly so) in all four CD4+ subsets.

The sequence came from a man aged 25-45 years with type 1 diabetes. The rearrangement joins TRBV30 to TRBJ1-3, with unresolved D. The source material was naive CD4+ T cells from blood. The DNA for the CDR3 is TGTGCCTGGGGGCCTGGAAACACCATATATTTT. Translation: CAWGPGNTIYF.